Listed below are T cell receptor beta chains from one sample, sequenced in a study of OX40 agonist ivuxolimab in advanced cancers. The repertoire was sequenced with immunoSEQ multiplex PCR; TCRdb's copy has only in-frame clones and lacks some. The sample yields some 50,000 clones, approximately 81% seen once. The sequenced sample was CD4+ or CD8+ T cells sorted from blood, obtained in a trial of the OX40 agonist ivuxolimab. The receptors derive from an adult with an advanced solid tumor such as melanoma, head and neck, liver or kidney cancer. Each CDR3 is given with its conserved first and last residue. A D gene is named only where the DNA matches it firmly. Some rows have no size entry. The others give once, few or many, or a class for an expanded clone.

d_call j_call clone_size v_call cdr3_nt cdr3_aa
- TRBJ2-7 - TRBV10-1 TGCGCCAGCAGTGACCGGGACGGCCTCTCCTACGAGCAGTACTTC CASSDRDGLSYEQYF
TRBD1 TRBJ1-2 few TRBV6-5 TGTGCCAGCAGTTTAGACAGGGCGGGCTATGGCTACACCTTC CASSLDRAGYGYTF
- TRBJ2-1 - TRBV7-6 TGTGCCAGCAGCTTTTATGAGTCGGGTGGTAATGAGCAGTTCTTC CASSFYESGGNEQFF
- TRBJ1-5 - TRBV7-9 TGTGCCAGCAGCTTTTTTGGGGGGCCCCAGCATTTT CASSFFGGPQHF
- TRBJ2-3 - TRBV5-8 TGTGCCAGCAGCTCCACAGGGAGTACAGATACGCAGTATTTT CASSSTGSTDTQYF
- TRBJ2-2 - TRBV7-2 TGTGCCAGCAGCTTTGGATCGAACACCGGGGAGCTGTTTTTT CASSFGSNTGELFF
- TRBJ1-2 - TRBV27 TGTGCCAGCAGTTTGGGCAGAAACTATGGCTACACCTTC CASSLGRNYGYTF
- TRBJ2-3 - TRBV11-3 TGTGCCAGCAGTCGAAACCGGTTCACAGATACGCAGTATTTT CASSRNRFTDTQYF
- TRBJ1-1 - TRBV27 TGTGCCAGCAGTTTATCAGTCAGGAGCTTGAACACTGAAGCTTTCTTT CASSLSVRSLNTEAFF
- TRBJ1-1 - TRBV7-6 TGTGCCAGCAGCTTAGCCCCCCGGGCAGGGGATGAAGCTTTCTTT CASSLAPRAGDEAFF
- TRBJ2-1 - TRBV29-1 TGCAGCGCCTTCGGTCGGGGTGATGAGCAGTTCTTC CSAFGRGDEQFF
- TRBJ2-5 - TRBV10-3 TGTGCCATCAGTGAAGAGCTATCACAAGAGACCCAGTACTTC CAISEELSQETQYF
- TRBJ2-5 - TRBV6-5 TGTGCCAGCAGTTACTCAGGCCAGGACCAGGAGACCCAGTACTTC CASSYSGQDQETQYF
- TRBJ1-1 - TRBV28 TGTGCCAGCAGTTTAGGTACAGGCCTTTTGAACACTGAAGCTTTCTTT CASSLGTGLLNTEAFF
- TRBJ1-1 - TRBV5-1 TGCGCCAGCAGCTGGGGGACTTCTAACACTGAAGCTTTCTTT CASSWGTSNTEAFF
- TRBJ2-7 - TRBV7-9 TGTGCCAGCAGCTCCGCAGATGTCAAGCAGTACTTC CASSSADVKQYF
- TRBJ2-5 once TRBV6-5 TGTGCCAGCAGTTCGTCCGGGTCCCAAGAGACCCAGTACTTC CASSSSGSQETQYF
- TRBJ2-2 - TRBV27 TGTGCCAGCAGTTCGACAGGGAACACCGGGGAGCTGTTTTTT CASSSTGNTGELFF
- TRBJ2-2 - TRBV7-6 TGTGCCAGCAGCTTTTTAGGCGTCGGGACGGCGACCGGGGAGCTGTTTTTT CASSFLGVGTATGELFF
TRBD1 TRBJ2-1 - TRBV2 TGTGCCAGCAGTGAACCGGGGACAGTCTACAATGAGCAGTTCTTC CASSEPGTVYNEQFF
- TRBJ2-2 - TRBV7-6 TGTGCCAGCAGCCCCCGGACAGTTAACACCGGGGAGCTGTTTTTT CASSPRTVNTGELFF
- TRBJ2-7 once TRBV11-2 TGTGCCAGCAGCTTCCTTTCTTACGAGCAGTACTTC CASSFLSYEQYF
TRBD1 TRBJ2-5 once TRBV7-2 TGTGCCAGCAGCTACCGGGACAGGGAGGGGGAGACCCAGTACTTC CASSYRDREGETQYF
TRBD2 TRBJ2-2 - TRBV29-1 TGCAGCGTCCGCGGGGGAAACACCGGGGAGCTGTTTTTT CSVRGGNTGELFF
- TRBJ1-5 - TRBV28 TGTGCCAGCAGTCCCGCGATTCAAGGGAATCAGCCCCAGCATTTT CASSPAIQGNQPQHF
- TRBJ2-5 few TRBV28 TGTGCCAGCAGTCTGGGCGGAGAAGAGACCCAGTACTTC CASSLGGEETQYF
- TRBJ1-5 - TRBV27 TGTGCCAGCAGTCCAGGGGCGAATCAGCCCCAGCATTTT CASSPGANQPQHF
- TRBJ2-7 - TRBV30 TGTGCCTGGAGTGTTAACTCCTACGAGCAGTACTTC CAWSVNSYEQYF
- TRBJ1-3 - TRBV5-1 TGCGCCAGCAGCCCCTATCGAGAGAGCTCTGGAAACACCATATATTTT CASSPYRESSGNTIYF
TRBD1 TRBJ1-4 - TRBV6-9 TGTGCCAGCAGTTACGGGACAGGTGAAAAACTGTTTTTT CASSYGTGEKLFF
- TRBJ1-1 once TRBV5-4 TGTGCCAGCAGCCAGGGGTACACTGAAGCTTTCTTT CASSQGYTEAFF
- TRBJ2-1 - TRBV6-5 TGTGCCAGCAGTTTGGACAGACACAATGAGCAGTTCTTC CASSLDRHNEQFF
- TRBJ2-1 - TRBV10-2 TGCGCCAGCAGTCCAACTAATTACAATGAGCAGTTCTTC CASSPTNYNEQFF
TRBD1 TRBJ1-5 once TRBV28 TGTGCCAGCAGACGGACAGGGGTGAATCAGCCCCAGCATTTT CASRRTGVNQPQHF
- TRBJ1-4 - TRBV14 TGTGCCAGCAGCCAGGGGGTCGGAGAAAAACTGTTTTTT CASSQGVGEKLFF
TRBD2 TRBJ2-7 - TRBV7-8 TGCGCCAGCAGCCAAGCACTAGCGGGGGAATACGAGCAGTACTTC CASSQALAGEYEQYF
TRBD1 TRBJ2-2 medium-sized TRBV11-2 TGTGCCAGCAGCTTCCCGACAGGGGGCACCGGGGAGCTGTTTTTT CASSFPTGGTGELFF
- TRBJ2-2 - TRBV27 TGTGCCAGCAGTTTCGCGAACACCGGGGAGCTGTTTTTT CASSFANTGELFF
TRBD1 TRBJ2-1 once TRBV19 TGTGCCAGTAGTTCCCGGGACAGGGTCGCCTATGAGCAGTTCTTC CASSSRDRVAYEQFF
- TRBJ2-7 - TRBV4-2 TGTACCAGCAGCCAAGACCCCACGTACGAGCAGTACTTC CTSSQDPTYEQYF
- TRBJ1-1 once TRBV11-2 TGTGCCAGCAGCTTAGATGGCAGTTTGAACACTGAAGCTTTCTTT CASSLDGSLNTEAFF
- TRBJ2-7 - TRBV5-4 TGTGCCAGCAGCTTGTTAACTAGCTACGAGCAGTACTTC CASSLLTSYEQYF
- TRBJ2-7 - TRBV27 TGTGCCAGCAGTTTATCGGAGGGCTACGAGCAGTACTTC CASSLSEGYEQYF
TRBD2 TRBJ2-3 - TRBV27 TGTGCCAGCGGCATTGGACTAGCGAGGAATACGCAGTATTTT CASGIGLARNTQYF
TRBD2 TRBJ2-7 - TRBV28 TGTGCCAGCAGTTTTTATGGCGGGACTACCAACTACGAGCAGTACTTC CASSFYGGTTNYEQYF
- TRBJ2-1 few TRBV9 TGTGCCAGCAGCGTAGAACTCTCGAGCTCCTACAATGAGCAGTTCTTC CASSVELSSSYNEQFF